The 9 T cell receptor beta chains below were found in one sample sequenced in a study of identical twins. TCRdb reprocessed the 5' RACE reads via MiXCR and lists one record per CDR3 protein. Of under 300,000 distinct CDR3 sequences in the sample, 11% to 15% were seen once. The sample was memory (CD45RO+) T cells sorted from blood. The receptors derive from a woman between 18 and 30 years old in good health.

This clonotype has a handful of counts. This rearrangement joins TRBV29-1 to TRBJ1-2; 7 bases are a match to TRBD1. J was trimmed by 0 bases and V by 8 bases; bases with no gene match: 6. Looked up from germline, CDR1 is SQVTM and CDR2 is ANQGSEA. The CDR3 is 13 residues long. DNA for the CDR3: TGCAGCATTCAGCAGGGGGCTAACTATGGCTACACCTTC. Translation gives CSIQQGANYGYTF.

The table lists this clonotype with many counts. The chain uses TRBV27 and TRBJ2-3, with TRBD2 as a possible D gene (6 bases). The CDR3 sequence is 14 residues long. Germline V gene data show CDR1 as MNHEY and CDR2 as SMNVEV (reference sequence). Trimming removed 3 bases at V and 0 bases at J, with 7 bases between. CDR3 DNA: TGTGCCAGCAGTTTGCGGGACAGCACAGATACGCAGTATTTT. Encoded protein: CASSLRDSTDTQYF.

With regard to this clonotype: The germline gene is not matched at one end of the junction; a read error may be the cause. The chain uses TRBV5-6 and TRBJ1-2; D is unclear. Germline V CDR1 and CDR2: SGHDT, YYEEEE. This CDR3 is 12 amino acids long. CDR3 coding DNA: TGTGCCATCAGCCCGAGGCCATATGGCTACACCTTC. Translating gives CAISPRPYGYTF.

At least ten counts were recorded for this clonotype. The V call is TRBV7-2, the J call TRBJ2-3; 10 bases are shared with TRBD2. The V gene end was trimmed by 5 bases and the J gene end by 2 bases; junction bases not matched to a gene: 7. CDR1 and CDR2 from the germline V gene are SGHTA and FQGNSA. CDR3 length equals 16 residues. The CDR3 region is CASSIPGLASTDTQYF. The CDR3 coding sequence is TGTGCCAGCAGCATCCCGGGACTAGCGTCCACAGATACGCAGTATTTT. Full variable domain (rest looked up from reference TRBV7-2 and TRBJ2-3): GAGVSQSPSNKVTEKGKDVELRCDPISGHTALYWYRQSLGQGLEFLIYFQGNSAPDKSGLPSDRFSAERTGGSVSTLTIQRTQQEDSAVYLCASSIPGLASTDTQYFGPGTRLTVL.

Ten or more counts support this clonotype. The chain links TRBV7-6 to TRBJ2-3; D perhaps matches TRBD2 (5 bases). Germline V lookup: CDR1 SGHVS, CDR2 FNYEAQ. Trimming left V 3 bases short and J 1 base short, with 8 bases between. The CDR3 has 14 residues. CDR3 in amino acids: CASSLDSRTDTQYF. CDR3 DNA: TGTGCCAGCAGCTTGGACTCACGCACAGATACGCAGTATTTT.

This clonotype was seen a few times. This rearrangement joins TRBV18 to TRBJ1-6; D unresolved. V lost 3 bases to trimming and J lost 5 bases, with 2 bases between them. Germline CDR1 reads KGHSH; CDR2 reads LQKENI. The CDR3 covers 12 residues. The CDR3 reads CASSPDNSPLHF. In nucleotides, the CDR3 is TGTGCCAGCTCACCCGATAATTCACCCCTCCACTTT.

The V call is TRBV12-3 or TRBV12-4, the J call TRBJ2-1, with 12 bases identical to TRBD2. The CDR3 is 18 amino acids. V lost 6 bases to trimming and J lost 7 bases; unmatched junction nucleotides: 16. CDR3 loop: CASSRERLAGELGNEQFF. The CDR3 region has the DNA TGTGCCAGCAGCCGGGAGAGACTAGCGGGAGAATTGGGGAATGAGCAGTTCTTC.

The chain has TRBV5-6 and TRBJ2-1; 8 bases are shared with TRBD1. The CDR3 spans 15 residues. CDR1 is SGHDT, CDR2 YYEEEE, per germline. Germline trimming cut 1 base from V and 3 bases from J; bases unmatched to any gene: 3. The CDR3: CASSLTGQVYNEQFF. DNA of the CDR3: TGTGCCAGCAGCTTGACGGGACAGGTCTACAATGAGCAGTTCTTC.

This clonotype showed up just a few times. The J gene is TRBJ2-7, the V gene TRBV5-1, with 11 bases lining up with TRBD1. Trimming at V came to 2 bases and at J to 2 bases, leaving 3 bases not matched to a gene. Germline-derived CDR1 and CDR2 are SGHRS and YFSETQ. CDR3 size: 15 residues. The CDR3 region has the DNA TGCGCCAGCAGCTTCGGGACAGGGGGGACCTACGAGCAGTACTTC. Residues: CASSFGTGGTYEQYF.